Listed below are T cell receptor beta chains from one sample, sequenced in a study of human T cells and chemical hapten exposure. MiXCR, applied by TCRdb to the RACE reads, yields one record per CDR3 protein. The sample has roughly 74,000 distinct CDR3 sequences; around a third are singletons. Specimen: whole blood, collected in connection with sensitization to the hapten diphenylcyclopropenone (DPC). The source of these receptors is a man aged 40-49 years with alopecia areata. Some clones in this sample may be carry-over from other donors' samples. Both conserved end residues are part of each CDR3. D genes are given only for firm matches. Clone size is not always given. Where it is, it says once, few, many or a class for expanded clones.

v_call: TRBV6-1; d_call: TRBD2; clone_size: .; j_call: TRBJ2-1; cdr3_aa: CASIGLAGGSYNEQFF; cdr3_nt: TGTGCCAGCATCGGACTAGCGGGAGGATCCTACAATGAGCAGTTCTTC
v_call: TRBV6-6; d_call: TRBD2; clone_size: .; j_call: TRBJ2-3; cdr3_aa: CASSPPGGLLADTQYF; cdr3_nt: TGTGCCAGCAGCCCCCCGGGGGGGCTCCTCGCAGATACGCAGTATTTT
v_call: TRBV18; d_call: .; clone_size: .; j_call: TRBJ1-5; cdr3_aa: CASSPQGDQPQHF; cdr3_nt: TGTGCCAGCTCACCACAAGGGGATCAGCCCCAGCATTTT
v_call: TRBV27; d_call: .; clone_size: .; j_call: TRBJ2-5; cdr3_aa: CASWTDQETQYF; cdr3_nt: TGTGCCTCCTGGACAGACCAAGAGACCCAGTACTTC
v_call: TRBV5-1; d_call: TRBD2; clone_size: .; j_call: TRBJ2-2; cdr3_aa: CASSFGLRSGRESGELFF; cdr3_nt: TGCGCCAGCAGCTTTGGCCTGAGAAGCGGGAGAGAATCCGGGGAGCTGTTTTTT
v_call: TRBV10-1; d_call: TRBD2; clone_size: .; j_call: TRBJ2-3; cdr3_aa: CASSESKLAVTDTQYF; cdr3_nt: TGCGCCAGCAGTGAGTCGAAACTAGCGGTCACAGATACGCAGTATTTT
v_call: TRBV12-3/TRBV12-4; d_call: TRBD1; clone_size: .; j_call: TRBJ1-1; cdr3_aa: CASTPGQGREAFF; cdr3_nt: TGTGCCAGCACCCCGGGACAGGGTCGTGAAGCTTTCTTT
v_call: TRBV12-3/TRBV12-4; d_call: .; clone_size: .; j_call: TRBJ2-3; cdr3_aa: CASSPTETDTQYF; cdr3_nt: TGTGCCAGCAGTCCCACCGAGACAGATACGCAGTATTTT
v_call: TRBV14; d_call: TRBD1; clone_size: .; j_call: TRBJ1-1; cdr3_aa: CASSQGGGNTEAFF; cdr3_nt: TGTGCCAGCAGCCAAGGAGGGGGCAACACTGAAGCTTTCTTT
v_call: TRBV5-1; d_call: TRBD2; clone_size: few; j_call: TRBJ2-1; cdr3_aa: CASSFLGLDYNEQFF; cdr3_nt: TGCGCCAGCAGCTTCCTAGGACTAGACTACAATGAGCAGTTCTTC
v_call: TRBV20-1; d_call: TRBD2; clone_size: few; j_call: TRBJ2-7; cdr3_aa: CSAISSGSYSYEQYF; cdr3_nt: TGCAGTGCCATCTCTAGCGGGAGTTACTCCTACGAGCAGTACTTC
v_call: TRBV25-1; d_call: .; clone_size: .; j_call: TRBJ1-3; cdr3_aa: CASRESGNTIYF; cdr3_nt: TGTGCCAGTAGAGAATCAGGAAACACCATATATTTT
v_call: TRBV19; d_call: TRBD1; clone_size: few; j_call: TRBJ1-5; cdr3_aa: CASSPRRGQDQPQHF; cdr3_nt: TGTGCCAGTAGTCCCCGGAGGGGGCAAGATCAGCCCCAGCATTTT
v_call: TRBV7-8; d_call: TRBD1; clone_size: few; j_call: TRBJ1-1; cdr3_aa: CASSLSGQGLPEAFF; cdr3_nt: TGTGCCAGCAGCCTCTCGGGACAGGGTTTGCCTGAAGCTTTCTTT
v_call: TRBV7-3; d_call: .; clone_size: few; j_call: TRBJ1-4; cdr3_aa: CASKCNEKLFF; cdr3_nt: TGTGCCAGCAAATGCAATGAAAAACTGTTTTTT
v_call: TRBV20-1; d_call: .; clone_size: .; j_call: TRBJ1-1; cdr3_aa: CSASDGQLTEAFF; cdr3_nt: TGCAGTGCTTCCGATGGACAGCTCACTGAAGCTTTCTTT
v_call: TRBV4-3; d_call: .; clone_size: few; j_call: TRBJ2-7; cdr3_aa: CASSQALGLTYEQYF; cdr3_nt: TGCGCCAGCAGCCAGGCCTTGGGGCTCACCTACGAGCAGTACTTC
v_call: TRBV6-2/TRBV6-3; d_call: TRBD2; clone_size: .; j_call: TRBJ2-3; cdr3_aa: CASSRLAGGTDTQYF; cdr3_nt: TGTGCCAGCAGTAGACTAGCGGGGGGCACAGATACGCAGTATTTT
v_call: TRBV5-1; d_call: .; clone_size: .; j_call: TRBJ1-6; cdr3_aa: CASSLGGELSPLHF; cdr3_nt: TGCGCCAGCAGCTTGGGAGGGGAACTTTCGCCCCTCCACTTT
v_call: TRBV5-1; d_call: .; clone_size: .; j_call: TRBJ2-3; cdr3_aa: CASSFRLADTDTQYF; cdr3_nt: TGCGCCAGCAGCTTTAGGCTAGCAGACACAGATACGCAGTATTTT
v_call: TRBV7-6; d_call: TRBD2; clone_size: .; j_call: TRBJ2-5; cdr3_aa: CASSPPGGKTQETQYF; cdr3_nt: TGTGCCAGCAGCCCCCCGGGGGGTAAAACCCAAGAGACCCAGTACTTC
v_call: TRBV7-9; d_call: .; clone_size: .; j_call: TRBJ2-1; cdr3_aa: CAHRGDSNEQFF; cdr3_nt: TGTGCCCACCGGGGCGACTCTAATGAGCAGTTCTTC
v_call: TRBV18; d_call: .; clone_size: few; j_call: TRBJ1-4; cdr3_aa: CASSPGLGEKLFF; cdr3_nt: TGTGCCAGCTCACCAGGTCTCGGTGAAAAACTGTTTTTT
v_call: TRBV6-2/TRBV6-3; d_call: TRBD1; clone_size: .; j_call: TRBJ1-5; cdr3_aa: CASSQRTGLQPQHF; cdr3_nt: TGTGCCAGCAGCCAAAGGACAGGGCTTCAGCCCCAGCATTTT
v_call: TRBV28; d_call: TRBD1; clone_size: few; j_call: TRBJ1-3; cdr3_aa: CASSLYGTGDSGNTIYF; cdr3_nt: TGTGCCAGCAGTTTATATGGGACAGGGGACTCTGGAAACACCATATATTTT
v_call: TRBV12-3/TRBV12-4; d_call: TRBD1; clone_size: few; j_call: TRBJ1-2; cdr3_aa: CASSSLMGTGSFGYTF; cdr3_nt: TGTGCCAGCAGTTCTCTGATGGGGACAGGGAGTTTTGGCTACACCTTC
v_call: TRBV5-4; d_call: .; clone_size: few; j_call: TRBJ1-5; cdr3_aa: CASSPDGASNQPQHF; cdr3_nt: TGTGCCAGCAGCCCGGATGGGGCAAGCAATCAGCCCCAGCATTTT
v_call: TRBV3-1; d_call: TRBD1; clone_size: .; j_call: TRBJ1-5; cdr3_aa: CASSQAGTGINQPQHF; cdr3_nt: TGTGCCAGCAGCCAAGCCGGGACAGGGATTAATCAGCCCCAGCATTTT
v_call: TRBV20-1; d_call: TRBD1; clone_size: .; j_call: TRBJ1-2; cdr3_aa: CSASPGGGRGYTF; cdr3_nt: TGCAGTGCTAGCCCAGGGGGGGGCCGCGGCTACACCTTC
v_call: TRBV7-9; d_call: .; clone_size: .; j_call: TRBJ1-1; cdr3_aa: CASSLGVGSRTEAFF; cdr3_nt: TGTGCCAGCAGCCTAGGAGTAGGGAGTCGCACTGAAGCTTTCTTT
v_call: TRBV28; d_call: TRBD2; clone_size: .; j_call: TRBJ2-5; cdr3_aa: CDSSRELSETQYF; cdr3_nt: TGTGACAGCTCGCGGGAGTTATCAGAGACCCAGTACTTC
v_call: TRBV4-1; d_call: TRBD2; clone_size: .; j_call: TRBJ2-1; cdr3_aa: CASSQDTSGSLDEQFF; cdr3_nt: TGCGCCAGCAGCCAAGATACCAGCGGGAGTCTCGATGAGCAGTTCTTC
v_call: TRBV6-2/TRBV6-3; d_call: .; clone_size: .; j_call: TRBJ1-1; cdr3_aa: CASSYAHNTEAFF; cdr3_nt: TGTGCCAGCAGTTATGCACATAACACTGAAGCTTTCTTT
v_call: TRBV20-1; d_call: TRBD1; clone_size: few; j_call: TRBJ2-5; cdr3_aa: CSARRQGIVGGTQYF; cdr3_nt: TGCAGTGCTAGACGACAGGGGATAGTCGGTGGGACCCAGTACTTC
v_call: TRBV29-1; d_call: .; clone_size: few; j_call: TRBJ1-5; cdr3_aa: CSVAGAGNQPQHF; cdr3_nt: TGCAGCGTCGCTGGTGCAGGAAATCAGCCCCAGCATTTT
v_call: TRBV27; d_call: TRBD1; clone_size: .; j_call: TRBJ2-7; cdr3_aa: CASSLVRDSTYEQYF; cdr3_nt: TGTGCCAGCAGTCTTGTCCGGGACAGTACCTACGAGCAGTACTTC
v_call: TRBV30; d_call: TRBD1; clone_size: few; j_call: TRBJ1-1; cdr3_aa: CAWSAGTGATEAFF; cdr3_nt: TGTGCCTGGAGTGCCGGGACAGGGGCCACTGAAGCTTTCTTT
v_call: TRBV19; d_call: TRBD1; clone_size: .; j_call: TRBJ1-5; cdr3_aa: CASSTGQGSNQPQHF; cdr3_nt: TGTGCCAGTAGTACGGGACAGGGGAGCAATCAGCCCCAGCATTTT
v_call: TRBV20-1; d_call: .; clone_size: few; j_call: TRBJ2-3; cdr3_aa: CSARGGPDSTDTQYF; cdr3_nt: TGCAGTGCTAGAGGGGGGCCCGATAGCACAGATACGCAGTATTTT
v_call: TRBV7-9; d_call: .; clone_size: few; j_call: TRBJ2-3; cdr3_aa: CASSPRDSTDTQYF; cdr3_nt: TGTGCCAGCAGCCCCAGGGACAGCACAGATACGCAGTATTTT
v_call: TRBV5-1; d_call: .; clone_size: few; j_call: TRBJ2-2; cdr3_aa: CASSFVSGLAATGELFF; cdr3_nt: TGCGCCAGCAGCTTCGTATCGGGCCTAGCTGCCACCGGGGAGCTGTTTTTT
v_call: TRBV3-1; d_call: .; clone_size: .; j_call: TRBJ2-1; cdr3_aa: CASSQVLTNEQFF; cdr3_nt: TGTGCCAGCAGCCAGGTCCTTACCAATGAGCAGTTCTTC
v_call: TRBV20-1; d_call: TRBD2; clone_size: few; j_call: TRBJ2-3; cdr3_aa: CIGRSGTKSTDTQYF; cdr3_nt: TGCATTGGGAGGTCCGGGACTAAAAGCACAGATACGCAGTATTTT
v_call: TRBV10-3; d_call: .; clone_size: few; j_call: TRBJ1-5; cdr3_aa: CAISDGSFNQPQHF; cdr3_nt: TGTGCCATCAGTGACGGGTCTTTCAATCAGCCCCAGCATTTT